This paragraph covers one TCR beta chain sequence. Original analysis: Nucleated cell counts were estimated from reference gene primer amplification. The method was immunoSEQ multiplex PCR; TCRdb's version includes in-frame clones alone and lacks a portion of them. That table furnishes V, J and clone size, whereas the DNA furnished D and trimming. This sample has about 210,000 clones, with roughly nine tenths found just once. This entry belongs to a study of blood T cell repertoires in COVID-19. Study information: The analysed material was cDNA or gDNA that came from T cells, B-cell-depleted T cells, or PBMCs.

The V and J ends lost 4 bases and 7 bases, in that order; junction bases with no gene match: 10. The CDR3 totals 15 residues. From germline, CDR1 is MNHEY and CDR2 SVGAGI. This receptor was identified in a woman between 65 and 79 years old with acute or convalescent COVID-19. The chain carries TRBV6-5 and TRBJ2-7, with 10 bases identical to TRBD1. Sequencing input: peripheral blood. The CDR3 reads CASSSRQGAVGEQYF. The CDR3 bases are TGTGCCAGCAGTTCACGACAGGGGGCCGTAGGGGAGCAGTACTTC.